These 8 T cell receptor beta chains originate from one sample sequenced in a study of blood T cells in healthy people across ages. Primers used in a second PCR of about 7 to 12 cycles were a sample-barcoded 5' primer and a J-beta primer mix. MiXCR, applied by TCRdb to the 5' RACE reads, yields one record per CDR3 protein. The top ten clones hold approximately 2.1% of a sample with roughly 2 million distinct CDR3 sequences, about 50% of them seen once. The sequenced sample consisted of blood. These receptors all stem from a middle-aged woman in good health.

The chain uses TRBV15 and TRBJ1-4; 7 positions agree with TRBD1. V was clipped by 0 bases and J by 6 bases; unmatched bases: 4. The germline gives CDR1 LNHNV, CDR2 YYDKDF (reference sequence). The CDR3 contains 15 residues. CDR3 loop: CATSREKGAHEKLFF. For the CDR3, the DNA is TGTGCCACCAGCAGAGAAAAGGGGGCTCATGAAAAACTGTTTTTT.

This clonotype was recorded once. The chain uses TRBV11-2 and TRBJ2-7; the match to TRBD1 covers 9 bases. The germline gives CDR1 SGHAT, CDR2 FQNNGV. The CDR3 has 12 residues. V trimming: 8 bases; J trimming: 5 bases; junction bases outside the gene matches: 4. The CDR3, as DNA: TGTGCCAGCCATACAGGGGGCCACGAGCAGTACTTC. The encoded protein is CASHTGGHEQYF.

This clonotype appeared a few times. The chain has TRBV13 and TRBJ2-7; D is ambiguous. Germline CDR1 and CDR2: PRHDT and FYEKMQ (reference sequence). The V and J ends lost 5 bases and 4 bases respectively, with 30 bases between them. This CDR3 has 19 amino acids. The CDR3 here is CASSTSVIVMGESPYEQYF. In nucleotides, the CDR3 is TGTGCCAGCAGCACTTCCGTTATTGTAATGGGTGAGTCCCCGTACGAGCAGTACTTC.

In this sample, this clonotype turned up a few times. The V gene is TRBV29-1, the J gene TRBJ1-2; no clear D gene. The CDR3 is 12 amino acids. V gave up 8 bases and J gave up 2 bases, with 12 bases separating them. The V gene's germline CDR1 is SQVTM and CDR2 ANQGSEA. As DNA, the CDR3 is TGCAGCACCAAACAGAAAAACTATGGCTACACCTTC. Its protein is CSTKQKNYGYTF.

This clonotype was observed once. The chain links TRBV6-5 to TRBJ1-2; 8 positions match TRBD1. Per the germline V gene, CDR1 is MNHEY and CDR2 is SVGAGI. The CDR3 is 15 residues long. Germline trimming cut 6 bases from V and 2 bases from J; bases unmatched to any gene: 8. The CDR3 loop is CASRQKTGENYGYTF. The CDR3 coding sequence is TGTGCCAGCAGGCAAAAGACAGGGGAAAACTATGGCTACACCTTC.

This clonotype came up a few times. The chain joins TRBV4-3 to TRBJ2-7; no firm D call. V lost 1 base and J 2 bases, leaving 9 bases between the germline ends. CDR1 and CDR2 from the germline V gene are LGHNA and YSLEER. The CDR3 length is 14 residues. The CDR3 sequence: CASSQVGRPYEQYF. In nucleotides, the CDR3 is TGCGCCAGCAGCCAAGTAGGACGGCCCTACGAGCAGTACTTC.

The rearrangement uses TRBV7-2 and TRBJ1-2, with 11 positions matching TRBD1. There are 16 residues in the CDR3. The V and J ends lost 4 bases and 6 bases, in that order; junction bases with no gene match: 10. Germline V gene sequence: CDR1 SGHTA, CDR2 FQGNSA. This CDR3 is CASSSHRTGGEHGYTF. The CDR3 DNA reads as TGTGCCAGCAGCTCGCACCGGACAGGGGGCGAACATGGCTACACCTTC.

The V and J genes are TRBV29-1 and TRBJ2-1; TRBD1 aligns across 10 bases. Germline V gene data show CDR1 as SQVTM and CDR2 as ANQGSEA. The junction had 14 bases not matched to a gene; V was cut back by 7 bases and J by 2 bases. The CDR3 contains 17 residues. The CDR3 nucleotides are TGCAGCGGCCTTAAGACAGGGGGCGGTTGGACCTACAATGAGCAGTTCTTC. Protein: CSGLKTGGGWTYNEQFF.